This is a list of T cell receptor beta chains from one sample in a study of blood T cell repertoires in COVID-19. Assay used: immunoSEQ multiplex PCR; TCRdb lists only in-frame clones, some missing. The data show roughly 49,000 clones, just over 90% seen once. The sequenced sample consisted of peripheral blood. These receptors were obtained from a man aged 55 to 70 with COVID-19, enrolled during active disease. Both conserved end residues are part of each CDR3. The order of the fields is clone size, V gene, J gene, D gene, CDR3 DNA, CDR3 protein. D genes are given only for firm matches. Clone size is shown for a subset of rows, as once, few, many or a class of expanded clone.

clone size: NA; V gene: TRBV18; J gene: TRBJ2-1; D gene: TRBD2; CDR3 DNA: TGTGCCAGCTCACCTAGTAGCGGGAGGGCGCGGGATGAGCAGTTCTTC; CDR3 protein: CASSPSSGRARDEQFF
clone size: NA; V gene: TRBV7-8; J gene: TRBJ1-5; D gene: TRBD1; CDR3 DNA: TGTGCCAGCAGCCCGACAGGGGGCGCGGGTACCTCCAATCAGCCCCAGCATTTT; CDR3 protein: CASSPTGGAGTSNQPQHF
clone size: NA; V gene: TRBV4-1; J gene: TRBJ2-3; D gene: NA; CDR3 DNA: TGCGCCAGCGAGGGGGGGCGCACAGATACGCAGTATTTT; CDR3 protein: CASEGGRTDTQYF
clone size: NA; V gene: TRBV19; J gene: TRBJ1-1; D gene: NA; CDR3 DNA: TGTGCCAGTAGACCCGCATGGAGCCGAAACCCGTCGAACACTGAAGCTTTCTTT; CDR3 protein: CASRPAWSRNPSNTEAFF
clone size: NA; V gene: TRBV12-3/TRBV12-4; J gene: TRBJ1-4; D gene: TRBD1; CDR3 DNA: TGTGCCAGCAGTTTCGGGGGACAGGCAAAACTGTTTTTT; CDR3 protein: CASSFGGQAKLFF
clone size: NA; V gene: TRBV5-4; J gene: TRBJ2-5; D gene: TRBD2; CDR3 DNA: TGTGCCAGCAGCTGGGGGCGGGGGGCGGGAGAGACCCAGTACTTC; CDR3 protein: CASSWGRGAGETQYF
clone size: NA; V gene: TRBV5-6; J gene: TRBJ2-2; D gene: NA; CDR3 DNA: TGTGCCAGCAGCTCCGGGACCGGGGAGCTGTTTTTT; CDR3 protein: CASSSGTGELFF
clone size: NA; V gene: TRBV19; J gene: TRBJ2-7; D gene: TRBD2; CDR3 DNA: TGTGCCTCAAATTCGGGGGGAAATCCCTACGAGCAGTACTTC; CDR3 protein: CASNSGGNPYEQYF
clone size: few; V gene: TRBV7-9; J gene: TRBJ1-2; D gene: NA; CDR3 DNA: TGTGCCAGCAGCACAGGGATCCGAAACTATGGCTACACCTTC; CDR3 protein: CASSTGIRNYGYTF
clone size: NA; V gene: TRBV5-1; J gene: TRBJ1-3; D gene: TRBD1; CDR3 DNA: TGCGCCAGCAGATCCGCCGGGACAGTGTGGGACACCATATATTTT; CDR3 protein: CASRSAGTVWDTIYF
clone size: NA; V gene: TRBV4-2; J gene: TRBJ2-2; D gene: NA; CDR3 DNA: TGTGCCAGCAGCCACGGGACTAACACCGGGGAGCTGTTTTTT; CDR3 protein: CASSHGTNTGELFF
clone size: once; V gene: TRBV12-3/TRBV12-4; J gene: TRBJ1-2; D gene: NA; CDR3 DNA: TGTGCCAGCAGTCCCCCGGTTGGCTATGGCTACACCTTC; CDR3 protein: CASSPPVGYGYTF
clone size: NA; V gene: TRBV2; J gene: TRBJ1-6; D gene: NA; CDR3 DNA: TGTGCCAGCAGTGAAACTTGGAATTCACCCCTCCACTTT; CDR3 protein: CASSETWNSPLHF
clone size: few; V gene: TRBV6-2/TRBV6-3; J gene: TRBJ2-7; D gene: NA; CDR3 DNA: TGTGCCAGCAGTCCCTCTCGGGGTTTCTACGAGCAGTACTTC; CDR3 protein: CASSPSRGFYEQYF
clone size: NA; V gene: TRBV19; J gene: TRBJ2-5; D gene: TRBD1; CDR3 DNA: TGTGCCAGTAGTCGGACAGGGCGTTGGGAGACCCAGTACTTC; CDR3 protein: CASSRTGRWETQYF
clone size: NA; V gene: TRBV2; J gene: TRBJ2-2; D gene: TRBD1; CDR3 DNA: TGTGCCAGCAGGGCGGACAGGGCCGGGTCGGGGGAGCTGTTTTTT; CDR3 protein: CASRADRAGSGELFF
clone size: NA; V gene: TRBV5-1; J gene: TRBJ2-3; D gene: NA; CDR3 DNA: TGCGCCAGCAGCTTGGAGTTCGGCGGGGGCACAGATACGCAGTATTTT; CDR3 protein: CASSLEFGGGTDTQYF
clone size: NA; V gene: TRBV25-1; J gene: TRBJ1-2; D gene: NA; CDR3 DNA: TGTGCCAGCCGACAGGCTGGGGGCTATGGCTACACCTTC; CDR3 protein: CASRQAGGYGYTF
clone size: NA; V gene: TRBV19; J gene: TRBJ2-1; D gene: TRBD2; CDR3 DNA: TGTGCCAGTAGTACAGGGACTAGCGGGGGTTCCTACAATGAGCAGTTCTTC; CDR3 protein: CASSTGTSGGSYNEQFF
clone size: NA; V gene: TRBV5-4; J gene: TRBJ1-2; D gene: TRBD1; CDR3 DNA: TGTGCCAGCACCCATGGACAGGGAAGGGGATCCTATGGCTACACCTTC; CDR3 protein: CASTHGQGRGSYGYTF
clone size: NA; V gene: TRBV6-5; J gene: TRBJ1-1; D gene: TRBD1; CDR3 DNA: TGTGCCAGCAGTTACCAGGGGGCGGCTTTCTTT; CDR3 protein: CASSYQGAAFF
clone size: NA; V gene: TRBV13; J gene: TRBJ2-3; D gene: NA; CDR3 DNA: TGTGCCAGCAGCTTCCCCGGACTTGCTGATACGCAGTATTTT; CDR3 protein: CASSFPGLADTQYF
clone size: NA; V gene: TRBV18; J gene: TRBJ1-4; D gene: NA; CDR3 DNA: TGTGCCAGCTCACCAGGGGAGGAAGAAAAACTGTTTTTT; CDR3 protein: CASSPGEEEKLFF
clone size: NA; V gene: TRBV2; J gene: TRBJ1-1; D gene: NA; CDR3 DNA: TGTGGAGGGAGTTTTGCAGGTGGTGAAGCTTTCTTT; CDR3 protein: CGGSFAGGEAFF
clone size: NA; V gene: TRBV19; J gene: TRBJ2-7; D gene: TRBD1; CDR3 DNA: TGTGCCAGTAGTATTGGGACAGGGCCCTACGAGCAGTACTTC; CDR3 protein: CASSIGTGPYEQYF
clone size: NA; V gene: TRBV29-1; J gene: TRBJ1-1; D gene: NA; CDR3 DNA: TGCAGCGTTCAAACAGAACTTTCGAACACTGAAGCTTTCTTT; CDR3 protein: CSVQTELSNTEAFF
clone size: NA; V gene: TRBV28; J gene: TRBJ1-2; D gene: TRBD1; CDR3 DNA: TGTGCCAGCAGAACCGAGGGGACAGGGCGGCGCTATGGCTACACCTTC; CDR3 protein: CASRTEGTGRRYGYTF
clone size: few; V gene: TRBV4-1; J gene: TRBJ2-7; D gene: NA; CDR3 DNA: TGCGCCAGCAGCCAAGATGGGACTTCCTACGAGCAGTACTTC; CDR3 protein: CASSQDGTSYEQYF
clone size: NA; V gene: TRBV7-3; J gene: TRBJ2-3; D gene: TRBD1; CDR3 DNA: TGTGCCAGCAGTTCCCCCGGGACAGGGGGCTCAGATACGCAGTATTTT; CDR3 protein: CASSSPGTGGSDTQYF
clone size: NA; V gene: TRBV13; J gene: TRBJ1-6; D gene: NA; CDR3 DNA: TGTGCCAGCAGCTTAGGGCCAGGTGTAAGCCACTTT; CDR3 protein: CASSLGPGVSHF
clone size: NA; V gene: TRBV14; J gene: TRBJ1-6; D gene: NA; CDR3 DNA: TGTGCCAGCAGTGTCATGGGCTCACCCCTCCACTTT; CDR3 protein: CASSVMGSPLHF
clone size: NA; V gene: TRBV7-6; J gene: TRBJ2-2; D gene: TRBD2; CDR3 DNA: TGTGCCAGCAGCTTAGCCTCGCGGGGGTCTGACGGGGAGCTGTTTTTT; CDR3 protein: CASSLASRGSDGELFF
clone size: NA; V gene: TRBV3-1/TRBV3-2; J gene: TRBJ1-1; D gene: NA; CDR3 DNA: TGTGCCAGCAGCCAAGCTATAAGCAACACTGAAGCTTTCTTT; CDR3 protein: CASSQAISNTEAFF
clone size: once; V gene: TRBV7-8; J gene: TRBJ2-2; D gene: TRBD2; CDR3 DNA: TGTGCCAGCGGTTCCTCCGGCGGGAGGATTCCCGGGGAGCTGTTTTTT; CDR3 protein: CASGSSGGRIPGELFF
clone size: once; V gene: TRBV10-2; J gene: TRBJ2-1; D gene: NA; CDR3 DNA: TGCGCCAGCGCCCAGGGGTCATACAATGAGCAGTTCTTC; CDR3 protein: CASAQGSYNEQFF
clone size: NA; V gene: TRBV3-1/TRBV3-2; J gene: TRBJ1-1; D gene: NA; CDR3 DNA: TGTGCCAGCAGCCATCGTGGGGCTAACACTGAAGCTTTCTTT; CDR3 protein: CASSHRGANTEAFF
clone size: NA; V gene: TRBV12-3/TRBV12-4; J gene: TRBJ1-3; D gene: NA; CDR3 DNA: TGTGCCAGCAGCCAATCTGGAAACACCATATATTTT; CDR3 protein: CASSQSGNTIYF
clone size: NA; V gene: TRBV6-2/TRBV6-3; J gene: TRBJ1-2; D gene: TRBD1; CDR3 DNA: TGTGCCAGCAGTTCTAACGTGGGACAGGGAAGTGGCTACACCTTC; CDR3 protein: CASSSNVGQGSGYTF
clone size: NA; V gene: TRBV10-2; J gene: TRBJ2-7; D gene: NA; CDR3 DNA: TGCGCCAGCAGCCCCAGGCAGATCCAGAACGAGCAGTACTTC; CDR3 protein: CASSPRQIQNEQYF
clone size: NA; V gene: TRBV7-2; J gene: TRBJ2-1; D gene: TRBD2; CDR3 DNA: TGTGCCAGCAGCCCAAGGTCACTAGCGGATTCCTACAATGAGCAGTTCTTC; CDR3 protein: CASSPRSLADSYNEQFF
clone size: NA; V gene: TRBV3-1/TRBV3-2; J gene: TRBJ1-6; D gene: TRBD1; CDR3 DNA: TGTGCCAGCAGCCAAGGAAGGGGCAGGGGGCGAAATTCACCCCTCCACTTT; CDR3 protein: CASSQGRGRGRNSPLHF
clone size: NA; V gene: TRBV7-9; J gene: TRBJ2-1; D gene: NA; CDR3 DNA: TGTGCCAGCAGCTTAGTCCCCTCTAGCGCTCCCTACAATGAGCAGTTCTTC; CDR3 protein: CASSLVPSSAPYNEQFF
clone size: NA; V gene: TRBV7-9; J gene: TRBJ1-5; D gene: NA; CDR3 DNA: TGTGCCAGCAGCTTGTCTAATCAGCCCCAGCATTTT; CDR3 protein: CASSLSNQPQHF
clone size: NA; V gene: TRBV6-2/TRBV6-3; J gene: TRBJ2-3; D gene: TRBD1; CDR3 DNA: TGTGCCAGCAGTTACCTCGGACAGGGGATCGATACGCAGTATTTT; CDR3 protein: CASSYLGQGIDTQYF
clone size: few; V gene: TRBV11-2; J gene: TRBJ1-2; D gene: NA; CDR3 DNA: TGTGCCAGCAGCTTAGAGTCCAGGTTCTATGGCTACACCTTC; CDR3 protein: CASSLESRFYGYTF
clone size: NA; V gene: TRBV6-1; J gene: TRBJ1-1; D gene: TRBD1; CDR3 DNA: TGTGCCAGCAGTGAGTGGAGGGGGCTGGAAGCTTTCTTT; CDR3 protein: CASSEWRGLEAFF
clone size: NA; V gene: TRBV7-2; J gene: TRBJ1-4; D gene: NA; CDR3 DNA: TGTGCCAGCAGCTTAAGCCGAGGGCGCGGAGCAACTAATGAAAAACTGTTTTTT; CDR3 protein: CASSLSRGRGATNEKLFF
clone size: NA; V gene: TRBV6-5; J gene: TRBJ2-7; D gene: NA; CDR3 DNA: TGTGCCAGCAGTTACGTTAGAGGGGGCGAGCAGTACTTC; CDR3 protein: CASSYVRGGEQYF
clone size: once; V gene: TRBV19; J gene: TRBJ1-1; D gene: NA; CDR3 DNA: TGTGCCAGTAGGTCCCTGGGAGGGGGGCTGAACACTGAAGCTTTCTTT; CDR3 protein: CASRSLGGGLNTEAFF
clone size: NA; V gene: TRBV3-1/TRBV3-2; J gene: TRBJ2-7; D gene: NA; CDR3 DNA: TGTGCCAGCAGCCAAGGGACTGATTCCTCCTACGAGCAGTACTTC; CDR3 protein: CASSQGTDSSYEQYF
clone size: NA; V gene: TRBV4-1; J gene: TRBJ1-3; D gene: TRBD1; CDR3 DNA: TGCGCCAGCAGCCAAGAACGAACCCGGACAGGGGCGACTGGAAACACCATATATTTT; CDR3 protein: CASSQERTRTGATGNTIYF
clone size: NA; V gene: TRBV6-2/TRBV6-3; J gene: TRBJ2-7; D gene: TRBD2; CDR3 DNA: TGTGCCAGCAGCAACCCCGGACTAGCGGGCTACGAGCAGTACTTC; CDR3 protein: CASSNPGLAGYEQYF
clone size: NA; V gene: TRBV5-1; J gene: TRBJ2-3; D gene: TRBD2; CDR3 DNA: TGCGCCAGCCTGTCCGGTCTAGCGGGTTTCACAGATACGCAGTATTTT; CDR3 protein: CASLSGLAGFTDTQYF
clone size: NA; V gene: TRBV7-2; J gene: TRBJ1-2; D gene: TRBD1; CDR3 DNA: TGTGCCAGCAGCCCATCCGGGACAGCACCGTATGGCTACACCTTC; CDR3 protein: CASSPSGTAPYGYTF
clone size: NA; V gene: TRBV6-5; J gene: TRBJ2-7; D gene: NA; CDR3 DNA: TGTGCCAGCGGAGAGGGCTACGAGCAGTACTTC; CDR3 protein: CASGEGYEQYF
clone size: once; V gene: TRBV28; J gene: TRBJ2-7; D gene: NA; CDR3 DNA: TGTGCCAGCAGTTTTCAACCGACAGGCTACGAGCAGTACTTC; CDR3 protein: CASSFQPTGYEQYF
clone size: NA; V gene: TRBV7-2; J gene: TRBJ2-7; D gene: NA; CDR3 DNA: TGTGCCAGCAGCTTTGGGAGACTGAGAGAGCAGTACTTC; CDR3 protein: CASSFGRLREQYF
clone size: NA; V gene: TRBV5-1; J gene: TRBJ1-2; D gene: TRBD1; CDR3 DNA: TGCGCCAGCAGCCCCAGACAGGGGGCGAAGGATGGCTACACCTTC; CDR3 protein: CASSPRQGAKDGYTF
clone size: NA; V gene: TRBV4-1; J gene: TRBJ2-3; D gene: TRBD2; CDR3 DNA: TGCGCCAGCAGCCAAGAGCCGGCGGGGGGGCCCACAGATACGCAGTATTTT; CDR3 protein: CASSQEPAGGPTDTQYF
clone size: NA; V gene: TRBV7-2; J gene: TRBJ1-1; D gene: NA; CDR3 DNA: TGTGCCAGCAGCTTGGGACTTCTCAACACTGAAGCTTTCTTT; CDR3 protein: CASSLGLLNTEAFF